The 25 T cell receptor beta chains given below trace back to one sample, sequenced in a study of cytomegalovirus exposure and HLA in healthy donors. Assay used: immunoSEQ multiplex PCR; TCRdb lists only in-frame clones, some missing. The repertoire holds about 160,000 clones, with over 85% as singletons. The sequenced sample was PBMCs. The receptors stem from a woman aged 18-29 years in good health and CMV-seropositive.

This chain uses TRBV10-3 with TRBJ2-7; 9 bases are shared with TRBD1. The ends lost 5 bases at V and 3 bases at J; junction bases unmatched: 8. Germline loops: CDR1 ENHRY, CDR2 SYGVKD. The CDR3 is made up of 15 amino acids. The DNA of the CDR3 is TGTGCCATCAGTTCCACCGGGACAGGGAACTACGAGCAGTACTTC. As protein: CAISSTGTGNYEQYF.

As regards this clone: At one boundary the junction diverges from the germline segment, which might be a read error. The V and J genes are TRBV7-7 and TRBJ1-1; D is undetermined. Per germline, CDR1 SSHAT and CDR2 FNYEAQ (reference sequence). The CDR3 spans 13 residues. The DNA of the CDR3 is TGTGCTAGCAGCTTAGATCGGGACACTGAAGCTTTCTTT. It specifies CASSLDRDTEAFF.

The chain recombines TRBV25-1 with TRBJ2-1, with D possibly being TRBD2 (5 bases). The V end was cut by 6 bases, the J end by 7 bases, with 10 bases between. Per germline, CDR1 MGHDK and CDR2 SYGVNS. This CDR3 comprises 12 residues. The DNA of the CDR3 is TGTGCCAGCAGGTGGGGAGCAAATGAGCAGTTCTTC. The encoded protein is CASRWGANEQFF.

In this sample, this clone turned up a few times. The chain uses TRBV25-1 and TRBJ1-5; 7 bases are shared with TRBD1. V dropped 2 bases and J dropped 5; count of bases not matched to a gene: 9. The length of the CDR3 is 16 residues. The germline CDR1 and CDR2 sequences are MGHDK and SYGVNS. DNA of the CDR3: TGTGCCAGCAGTGAACATTCGACAGGGATCGATCAGCCCCAGCATTTT. Translating gives CASSEHSTGIDQPQHF.

The chain employs TRBV19 and TRBJ2-3, with TRBD1 identical over 10 bases. The germline V gene has CDR1 LNHDA and CDR2 SQIVND (reference sequence). The CDR3 is made up of 14 amino acids. V shed 4 bases, J shed 5 bases, and the junction held 3 bases outside the gene matches. CDR3 nucleotides: TGTGCCAGTAGTACCGGACAGGGGGTAGATACGCAGTATTTT. Protein product: CASSTGQGVDTQYF.

The chain couples TRBV2 to TRBJ1-5; D remains ambiguous. V shed 7 bases and J shed 4 bases, with 11 bases lying between them. Germline V gives CDR1 SNHLY, CDR2 FYNNEI. CDR3 length: 13 amino acids. DNA of the CDR3: TGTGCCAGCAACTTGGACTTGAATCAGCCCCAGCATTTT. As protein: CASNLDLNQPQHF.

The chain has TRBV10-1 and TRBJ2-1; a weak D match, TRBD2 (6 bases). The V end was cut by 0 bases, the J end by 3 bases, with 9 bases between. The CDR3 runs to 15 residues. Germline V gene lookup returns CDR1 WNHNN and CDR2 SYGVQD (reference sequence). The CDR3 DNA sequence: TGCGCCAGCAGTGAGTCGAAGGGAGGCTACAATGAGCAGTTCTTC. Residues: CASSESKGGYNEQFF.

J is TRBJ2-1 and V is TRBV5-1; 7 bases map to TRBD2. This CDR3 has 13 amino acids. V dropped 4 bases and J dropped 7; count of bases not matched to a gene: 5. Germline assignment: CDR1 SGHRS and CDR2 YFSETQ. The CDR3 coding sequence is TGCGCCAGCAGCACAGGACTAGTAAATGAGCAGTTCTTC. As protein: CASSTGLVNEQFF.

J is TRBJ1-5 and V is TRBV4-2; TRBD1 aligns across 8 bases. Germline V gene data show CDR1 as LGHNA and CDR2 as YNFKEQ. Losses at the gene ends were 1 base for V and 4 bases for J; bases not matched to a gene: 6. This CDR3 region has 16 residues. The CDR3: CASSQGWQGANQPQHF. DNA of the CDR3: TGTGCCAGCAGCCAAGGATGGCAGGGGGCGAATCAGCCCCAGCATTTT.

V usage is TRBV5-1 and J usage is TRBJ2-1; D is ambiguous. The germline V gene encodes CDR1 SGHRS and CDR2 YFSETQ. Trimming removed 5 bases at V and 0 bases at J, with 9 bases between. CDR3 length equals 14 residues. CDR3 amino acids: CASSPRSSYNEQFF. The CDR3 DNA sequence: TGCGCCAGCAGTCCACGGAGCTCCTACAATGAGCAGTTCTTC.

This clone was detected only once. This chain joins TRBV28 and TRBJ1-2; unclear D gene. V lost 9 bases and J lost 4, with 18 bases in between. CDR1 MDHEN and CDR2 SYDVKM come from the germline V gene. The CDR3 is 14 amino acids. As DNA, the CDR3 is TGTGCCAGTTCCGGGAATCCACTCCCCTATGGCTACACCTTC. It yields the protein CASSGNPLPYGYTF.

The chain is built from TRBV6-5 and TRBJ1-2; tentatively, D is TRBD1 (5 bases). This CDR3 region has 13 residues. V was trimmed by 7 bases and J by 8 bases, leaving 17 bases between them. Germline CDR1 reads MNHEY; CDR2 reads SVGAGI. CDR3 sequence reads: CASTTQGERGYTF. The CDR3 DNA is TGTGCCAGCACCACCCAAGGGGAAAGGGGCTACACCTTC.

The chain is built from TRBV6-1 and TRBJ1-3; D not resolved. The CDR3 runs to 16 residues. CDR1 MNHNS and CDR2 SASEGT come from the germline V gene. V dropped 1 base and J dropped 2 bases, with 12 bases sitting between them. This CDR3 reads CASSEGVGSPGNTIYF. CDR3 nucleotides: TGTGCCAGCAGTGAAGGGGTAGGGAGCCCTGGAAACACCATATATTTT.

This chain connects TRBV18 to TRBJ1-1; D remains ambiguous. The CDR3 has 13 amino acids. The germline V gene has CDR1 KGHSH and CDR2 LQKENI. Trimming pared 2 bases from V and 0 bases from J, leaving 4 bases between. The CDR3 region is CASSPEMNTEAFF. CDR3 DNA sequence: TGTGCCAGCTCACCAGAGATGAACACTGAAGCTTTCTTT.

The rearrangement uses TRBV9 and TRBJ1-1, with 9 bases aligning to TRBD1. Germline CDR1 and CDR2: SGDLS and YYNGEE. J lost 2 bases, V lost 3 bases, and 5 bases had no gene match. The CDR3 loop spans 15 amino acids. CDR3 region: CASSGTGGANTEAFF. CDR3 nucleotides: TGTGCCAGCAGCGGAACAGGGGGCGCAAACACTGAAGCTTTCTTT.

The genes are TRBV30 and TRBJ1-1; D is uncertain. Germline CDR1 is GTSNPN and CDR2 is SVGIG (reference sequence). With 0 bases removed from V and 0 bases from J, the gap between germline ends came to 11 bases. CDR3 length: 15 amino acids. The CDR3 here is CAWSVRGGLNTEAFF. The CDR3 DNA sequence: TGTGCCTGGAGTGTACGGGGAGGGCTGAACACTGAAGCTTTCTTT.

The chain couples TRBV10-3 to TRBJ2-7; D may be TRBD2 (6 bases). CDR3 length: 14 amino acids. V lost 7 bases and J lost 0, with 13 bases in between. Germline assignment: CDR1 ENHRY and CDR2 SYGVKD. The CDR3 reads CAITPGLSSYEQYF. The CDR3 DNA is TGTGCCATCACCCCGGGACTGAGCTCCTACGAGCAGTACTTC.

The chain couples TRBV10-3 to TRBJ1-3; D is unresolved. The germline V gene encodes CDR1 ENHRY and CDR2 SYGVKD. The CDR3 is 16 residues long. The V gene lost 11 bases and the J gene lost 2 bases, with 22 bases spanning the gap. CDR3 residues: CALPRGRAVPGNTIYF. In DNA form, the CDR3 reads TGTGCCTTACCAAGAGGGAGGGCTGTACCTGGAAACACCATATATTTT.

J is TRBJ2-7 and V is TRBV6-1; a possible D gene is TRBD2 (5 bases). CDR3 length: 13 amino acids. Trimming took off 5 bases at V and 3 bases at J, with 11 bases between the two ends. From germline, CDR1 is MNHNS and CDR2 SASEGT. The DNA for the CDR3 is TGTGCCAGCAGTCGGGGTCCAAGCTACGAGCAGTACTTC. It encodes CASSRGPSYEQYF.

The rearrangement uses TRBV10-2 and TRBJ1-1; D gene unclear. The CDR3 contains 14 residues. CDR1 WSHSY and CDR2 SAAADI come from the germline V gene. The ends were cut back, 4 bases at V and 0 bases at J, with 9 bases in the middle. The CDR3 nucleotides are TGCGCCAGCAGTGTGGGAGGAGTGAACACTGAAGCTTTCTTT. Amino acid sequence: CASSVGGVNTEAFF.

The V call is TRBV10-3, the J call TRBJ1-2, with TRBD1 identical over 10 bases. CDR3 length: 13 amino acids. After removal of 6 bases from V and 5 bases from J, the junction contained 3 bases not matched to a gene. CDR1 ENHRY and CDR2 SYGVKD come from the germline V gene. In DNA form, the CDR3 reads TGTGCCATCAGCGAGGGACAGGGGTATGGCTACACCTTC. It translates to CAISEGQGYGYTF.

The chain combines TRBV6-6 with TRBJ2-3, with TRBD2 matching 8 bases. After removal of 11 bases from V and 1 base from J, the junction contained 5 bases not matched to a gene. There are 13 residues in the CDR3. Germline CDR1 and CDR2: MNHNY and SVGAGI (reference sequence). CDR3 coding DNA: TGTGCCGGGGGAGCGGGAGGCACAGATACGCAGTATTTT. Translating it yields CAGGAGGTDTQYF.

The chain links TRBV7-2 to TRBJ2-1, with 9 bases fitting TRBD2. This CDR3 region has 15 residues. Trimming removed 3 bases from V and 6 bases from J; junction bases left unmatched: 6. Germline CDR1 and CDR2: SGHTA and FQGNSA. CDR3 protein: CASSFPSGITNEQFF. CDR3 nucleotide sequence: TGTGCCAGCAGCTTCCCTAGCGGGATCACCAATGAGCAGTTCTTC.

The chain combines TRBV4-1 with TRBJ1-1; D is ambiguous. Trimming cost V 4 bases and J 5 bases, with 20 bases left between them. CDR1 MGHRA and CDR2 YSYEKL come from the germline V gene. This CDR3 comprises 16 residues. The CDR3 DNA reads as TGCGCCAGCAGCCGAAGTTCACAGTTTTGGTGGACTGAAGCTTTCTTT. Its protein product is CASSRSSQFWWTEAFF.

The chain carries TRBV6-5 and TRBJ1-5; D remains unclear. Trimming left V 2 bases short and J 2 bases short, with 4 bases between. CDR3 length equals 13 residues. Per the germline V gene, CDR1 is MNHEY and CDR2 is SVGAGI. CDR3 sequence (DNA): TGTGCCAGCAGTTACGCAGGCAATCAGCCCCAGCATTTT. It codes for CASSYAGNQPQHF.